This T cell receptor (beta chain) is from a study of human T cells and chemical hapten exposure (dated by TCRdb to about 2021). Broadly, across the study: For sensitization, 2% DPC in acetone was applied to an approximately 2 cm by approximately 2 cm area of upper inner arm skin. Throughout the approximately 24-week study period, patients were also given weekly therapeutic DPC doses on the scalp. Patch testing on the upper back used Finn chambers containing 0.01% DPC, with scoring done after 6 days according to International Contact Dermatitis Research Group standards. Alopecia areata with under or over 50% scalp involvement, alopecia totalis and alopecia universalis were represented in the patient cohort, which was mostly female. Libraries were pooled for sequencing, and per-sample TCR yields varied mainly because of small differences in library volumes within the pool. This study followed changes in the peripheral blood TCR repertoire in vivo during primary and secondary sensitization of alopecia patients to the hapten diphenylcyclopropenone (DPC). Blood was sampled from patients pre-sensitization (week 0) and at 2, 6 and about 24 weeks after DPC sensitization. Under 30 alopecia patients gave blood for TCR sequencing at one to four time points (pre-sensitization, 2, 6 and 24 weeks).

Sample time point, as interpreted from the label and publication: pre-sensitization, week 0. Per the publication, the treatment or condition label means: therapeutic diphenylcyclopropenone sensitization with weekly scalp DPC. At every patch-test visit, the blood draw took place before the patch test was put on. To be eligible, patients had to be aged 18 to 70, diagnosed with alopecia and judged suitable for DPC therapy, while pregnant patients were excluded. Total RNA was extracted from unfractionated whole blood that had been collected in Tempus Blood RNA tubes. The paper's findings and limits, for the study overall: After repeated subsampling, the strength of the expansion versus patch-test correlation and the threshold at which it became significant changed. Compared with pre-sensitization or healthy control sets, expanded TCRs formed significantly more large CDR3 similarity clusters, which is consistent with antigen-driven responses. No change with DPC sensitization was found in the number of TCRs above 1 in 1000 frequency, and no evidence of global repertoire structure alterations was found. Because all patients had alopecia, a presumed autoimmune disease, the immune response of the patients might differ from that of healthy individuals. A positive correlation was found between the number of PT1 expanded TCRs and patch test score, with significance reached at thresholds 8, 16 and 32 but not 4.

Of note for this clonotype: Its antigen target is currently unknown. Base qualities are not at hand, and no much larger clone is one base apart.

V gives up 2 bases and J gives up 8 bases, and the segment between their germline ends measures 13 bases. The CDR3 numbers 14 residues from cysteine through phenylalanine. The read is trimmed to its CDR3 DNA, 42 bases read in frame from base 1. CDR1 and CDR2 were assigned from the germline V gene as MNHGY and SVAAGI. The protocol used for the library was RACE. The sample was run on a NextSeq 500. Library preparation attached unique molecular identifiers to individual cDNA molecules for quantitative, reproducible TCR counting. For every blood RNA sample, sequencing covered both the TCR alpha and TCR beta chains. Per the original workflow: Samples had a median of about 90,000 TCRs, with a range from roughly 23,224 to 750,000. V, J and CDR3 annotation of the TCR reads was carried out using the Decombinator software suite. For PS versus PT1 abundance plots, all samples were subsampled to the same number of TCRs (28,000). Expanded TCRs were defined as absent before sensitization and observed at least eight times at the 2-week time point. The public sequencing data were trimmed at Q25 with fastp and processed into clonotypes with MiXCR by TCRdb, which kept only in-frame beta chains. Entries that share a CDR3 protein sequence are merged under the most common genes and DNA. TCRdb's processing, not the authors' own work, is the source of the V and J calls. Within this sample are roughly 380,000 distinct CDR3 sequences, with more than 4.5% of them counted one time only. 2.6% of the sample is held by the ten biggest clonotypes.

Sequenced material: whole blood, taken in connection with sensitization to the hapten diphenylcyclopropenone (DPC). The source is a woman aged 50 to 60 with alopecia areata. Some clones in this sample may be carry-over from other donors' samples. The V and J genes are TRBV6-9 and TRBJ2-4, with the identity of the D gene unclear. The DNA sequence follows: TGTGCCAGCAGTTATACCCCCCCTGGGGACATTCAGTACTTC. This gives the protein CASSYTPPGDIQYF.